The text below deals with one T cell receptor (beta chain). The assay was immunoSEQ multiplex PCR, and TCRdb's table has in-frame clones only and misses some. The profile shows about 90,000 clones, 72% of them singletons. The data derive from a study of blood T cell repertoires in COVID-19. Per germline, CDR1 LNHNV and CDR2 YYDKDF (reference sequence). Trimming shortened V by 6 bases and J by 1 base, and 12 bases separated the two germline ends. The CDR3 sequence is 14 residues long. The clonotype was recovered from a woman of 80 years or more with acute or convalescent COVID-19. The material sequenced was peripheral blood. This chain connects TRBV15 to TRBJ1-2; D gene unclear. CDR3 nucleotides: TGTGCCACCAGTCCCGGGAGGCTTAACTATGGCTACACCTTC. The encoded protein is CATSPGRLNYGYTF.